The TCR beta chain described here comes from a study of graft-versus-host responses after intestinal transplantation (dated by TCRdb to the early 2020s). Background for the entire study: The transplants that recipients received were multivisceral, liver-intestinal, or isolated intestinal. The cohort enrolled some 25 intestinal transplant recipients including one retransplant, and a few patients lacking pretransplant specimens were excluded. To identify alloreactive clones, pre-transplant mixed lymphocyte reaction products were sequenced and compared with unstimulated pre-transplant donor and recipient T cells. A peak of at least 4% donor T cells among recipient peripheral blood mononuclear cells was the definition used for donor T cell macrochimerism. Samples from a few later patients were sequenced in-house on an Illumina MiSeq with MiXCR processing rather than by the commercial service. Bulk TCR-beta CDR3 sequencing was used to track graft-versus-host and host-versus-graft alloreactive T cell clones in the graft, circulation and bone marrow after intestinal transplantation. All recipients received anti-thymocyte globulin induction followed by maintenance tacrolimus and steroids for three to four years.

The CDR3 runs 15 residues from the cysteine to the phenylalanine. This entry keeps only the CDR3 DNA: 45 bases, framed from base 1. At the junction V is shortened by 6 bases and J by 3 bases; bases outside the gene matches: 7. Per the germline V gene, MNHNS is the CDR1 and SASEGT is the CDR2. This specimen's time point label, per the study, means: cells obtained before transplantation from donor or recipient. CD3+CD4+ and CD3+CD8+ populations were FACS-sorted from unstimulated pre-transplant donor and recipient cells taken from spleen or lymph nodes. Libraries came from the immunoSEQ multiplex PCR assay. In most patients, genomic DNA was isolated using the Qiagen DNeasy Blood and Tissue Kit and sent frozen to Adaptive Biotechnologies for TCR sequencing. For most patients, high-throughput TCR-beta CDR3 sequencing of genomic DNA was performed by Adaptive Biotechnologies. As for how the authors treated the data: TCR sequencing data for approximately 17 patients were retrieved from Adaptive's ImmunoSEQ software; three other patients were processed with MiXCR and VDJtools. To correct CD4 versus CD8 sorting errors, any sequence found in both subsets at a frequency ratio below 5:1 was removed. CDR3 nucleotide sequences shared between donor and recipient were removed because the origin of such sequences could not be assigned. To be classed as alloreactive, a clone needed at least 2-fold expansion over unstimulated cells and a minimum CFSE-low frequency of 0.002% (template counts) or 0.001% (read counts). A clone was considered mappable if detected in the sequenced pre-transplant spleen, lymph node, or MLR CFSE-low populations of the donor or recipient. The cumulative frequency of alloreactive clones was calculated as a percentage of all sequences, weighted by copy number. TCRdb stores this immuneACCESS table with in-frame sequences only. Part of the clones is absent; in the studies checked, under half of the shortfall reflects unresolved V genes, and no reason is known for the rest. V and J calls and clone size are as listed in that table; D and trimming were resolved from the DNA. Here the sample has about 96,000 clones; approximately 90% occur a single time. The ten largest clones represent over 0.15% of the sample.

On the study overall, not on this receptor specifically: Peak levels of circulating GvH clones were associated with declines in HvG clones early after transplant. Conclusions were limited by the relatively low number and heterogeneity of intestinal transplant patients. In the allografts of patients with donor T cell macrochimerism, GvH to HvG T cell clonal ratios were high. GvH clones were found in recipient bone marrow, and some of the GvH clones appeared earlier in ileal mucosa or blood, which is consistent with an intestinal mucosal origin.

Worth noting for this clone: This clone's antigen is unknown. No much larger clone exists at a distance of one base, and base qualities are not known.

The sequence was collected from a human donor who received an intestinal transplant. The sample in question was unstimulated CD4+ T cells sorted from spleen or lymph node cells, obtained before intestinal transplant. The V gene is TRBV6-1 and the J gene is TRBJ2-3; 9 middle bases align to TRBD1. CDR3 region: CASRPDRGNTDTQYF. DNA sequence: TGTGCCAGCAGGCCCGACAGGGGGAATACAGATACGCAGTATTTT.